These T cell receptor beta chains were read from a single sample in a study of T-cell memory formation after mild COVID-19. MiXCR, applied by TCRdb to the 5' RACE reads, yields one record per CDR3 protein. The sample shows about 350,000 distinct CDR3 sequences, roughly an eighth of them seen only once. Sequencing was carried out using PBMCs or a T cell subset sorted from them (not recorded which). Every receptor here comes from a young man who had mild COVID-19 (a few samples of this study predate the infection). Cell type and time point are not known. The CDR3 runs from the conserved cysteine through the conserved F or W. The D gene is left open where the match is weak. Clone size appears in some rows only: once, few, many, or a class for an expanded clone.

>TRBJ2-2|TRBV7-3|few|-
TGTGCCAGCAGCCTGCGCGGGGCGGCCATGGGGGAGCTGTTTTTT
CASSLRGAAMGELFF
>TRBJ2-2|TRBV9|many|-
TGTGCCAGCAGCGTAACGGGGGACACCGGGGAGCTGTTTTTT
CASSVTGDTGELFF
>TRBJ2-3|TRBV5-6|-|-
TGTGCCAGCAGCCTGAGGACACTCCGCACAGATACGCAGTATTTT
CASSLRTLRTDTQYF
>TRBJ1-1|TRBV19|few|-
TGTGCCAGTAGATCATTTAGGGGGATGAACACTGAAGCTTTCTTT
CASRSFRGMNTEAFF
>TRBJ2-1|TRBV12-3/TRBV12-4|many|TRBD2
TGTGCCAGCAGTTTCACCATACTAGCGGGGGAGTACAATGAGCAGTTCTTC
CASSFTILAGEYNEQFF
>TRBJ1-1|TRBV7-9|-|-
TGTGCCAGCAGCTCGGCCAGGGTGGGGGGTACTGAAGCTTTCTTT
CASSSARVGGTEAFF
>TRBJ2-5|TRBV7-6|-|-
TGTGCCAGCAGCTTTGATCCAGGGCCGGGAGAGACCCAGTACTTC
CASSFDPGPGETQYF
>TRBJ2-3|TRBV18|few|-
TGTGCCAGCTCAGGAATCAGCACAGATACGCAGTATTTT
CASSGISTDTQYF
>TRBJ2-1|TRBV3-1|few|-
TGTGCCAGCAGCCAAGATCGACGACCTCCCCCCGGTGAGCAGTTCTTC
CASSQDRRPPPGEQFF
>TRBJ2-1|TRBV4-1|-|TRBD2
TGCGCCAGCAGCCACCCATTAGGGCGGGGGAACGAGCAGTTCTTC
CASSHPLGRGNEQFF
>TRBJ2-1|TRBV20-1|few|-
TGCAGTGCTAGAGATCTGAACGGAGGATACAATGAGCAGTTCTTC
CSARDLNGGYNEQFF
>TRBJ1-5|TRBV6-9|few|-
TGTGCCAGCAGTTATTCGTTGGGGGACCCCAATCAGCCCCAGCATTTT
CASSYSLGDPNQPQHF
>TRBJ2-1|TRBV7-2|few|TRBD2
TGTGCCAGCAGCTTAAGCCTAGCGGGGTCTAGGAATGAGCAGTTCTTC
CASSLSLAGSRNEQFF
>TRBJ2-3|TRBV7-3|few|TRBD2
TGTGCCAGCAGTCCGTCGGGGAGGGGAGATACGCAGTATTTT
CASSPSGRGDTQYF
>TRBJ1-1|TRBV28|-|-
TGTGCCAGCAGTTTAATCTCTACGAACACTGAAGCTTTCTTT
CASSLISTNTEAFF
>TRBJ1-1|TRBV4-3|-|TRBD1
TGCGCCAGCAGCCATCCCCCAGGGGGCACTGAAGCTTTCTTT
CASSHPPGGTEAFF
>TRBJ2-7|TRBV27|few|-
TGTGCCAGCAGTCCCCGGGGACTCCACGAGCAGTACTTC
CASSPRGLHEQYF
>TRBJ1-2|TRBV7-9|few|TRBD1
TGTGCCAGCAGCTTAACCGACAGGGATTATGGCTACACCTTC
CASSLTDRDYGYTF
>TRBJ1-3|TRBV12-3/TRBV12-4|few|-
TGTGCCAGCACCCCCGGGGCCCAACCTGGAAACACCATATATTTT
CASTPGAQPGNTIYF
>TRBJ2-7|TRBV7-2|many|-
TGTGCCAGCAGCCGGCCGGGACTTGGCTCCTACGAGCAGTACTTC
CASSRPGLGSYEQYF
>TRBJ2-1|TRBV9|-|TRBD2
TGTGCCAGTAGACCGGGGGGTCCCTTTGGAAATGAGCAGTTCTTC
CASRPGGPFGNEQFF
>TRBJ1-1|TRBV7-9|-|TRBD1
TGTGCCAGCAGATACAGGGGGCCTGAAGCTTTCTTT
CASRYRGPEAFF